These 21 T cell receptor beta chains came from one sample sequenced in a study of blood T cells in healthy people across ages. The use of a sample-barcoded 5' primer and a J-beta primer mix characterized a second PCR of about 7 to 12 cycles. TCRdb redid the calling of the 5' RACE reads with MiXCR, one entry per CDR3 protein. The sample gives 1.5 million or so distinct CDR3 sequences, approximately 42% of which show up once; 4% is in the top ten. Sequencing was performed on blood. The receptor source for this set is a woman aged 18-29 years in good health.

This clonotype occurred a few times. CDR3 loop: CASRGQGDNLGYGYTF. The DNA for the CDR3 is TGTGCCAGCAGAGGACAGGGGGACAACCTGGGCTATGGCTACACCTTC. The chain employs TRBV6-5 and TRBJ1-2; 10 bases are a match to TRBD1. CDR1 is MNHEY and CDR2 is SVGAGI in the germline V gene. J was trimmed by 4 bases and V by 6 bases; bases with no gene match: 11. CDR3 length: 16 residues.

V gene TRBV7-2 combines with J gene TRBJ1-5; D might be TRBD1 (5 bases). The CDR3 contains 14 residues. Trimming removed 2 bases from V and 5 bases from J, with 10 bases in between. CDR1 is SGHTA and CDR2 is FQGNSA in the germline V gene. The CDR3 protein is CASSLQLGDQPQHF. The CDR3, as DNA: TGTGCCAGCAGCTTACAATTGGGGGATCAGCCCCAGCATTTT.

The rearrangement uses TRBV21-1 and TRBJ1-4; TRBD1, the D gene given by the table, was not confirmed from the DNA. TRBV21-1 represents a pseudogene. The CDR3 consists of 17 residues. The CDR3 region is CASSSTNQGWGNEKLFF. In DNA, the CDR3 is TGTGCCAGCAGCAGCACAAACCAGGGTTGGGGCAATGAAAAACTGTTTTTT.

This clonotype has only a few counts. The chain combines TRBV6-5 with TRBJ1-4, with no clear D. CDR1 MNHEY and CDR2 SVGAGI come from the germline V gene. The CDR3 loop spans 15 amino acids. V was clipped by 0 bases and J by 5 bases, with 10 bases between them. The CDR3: CASSYSRRVNEKLFF. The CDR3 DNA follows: TGTGCCAGCAGTTACTCGCGGAGGGTGAATGAAAAACTGTTTTTT.

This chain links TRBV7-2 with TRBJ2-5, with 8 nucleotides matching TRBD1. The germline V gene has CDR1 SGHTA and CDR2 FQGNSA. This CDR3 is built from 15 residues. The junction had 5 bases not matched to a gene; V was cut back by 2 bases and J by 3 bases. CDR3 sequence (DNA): TGTGCCAGCAGCTTAAACGGGGGACAGGAAGAGACCCAGTACTTC. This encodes CASSLNGGQEETQYF.

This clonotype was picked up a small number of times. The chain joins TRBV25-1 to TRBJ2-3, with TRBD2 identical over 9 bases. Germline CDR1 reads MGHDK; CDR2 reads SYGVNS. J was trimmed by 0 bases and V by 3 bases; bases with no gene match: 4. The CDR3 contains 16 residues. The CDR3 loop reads CASSDFSGSSTDTQYF. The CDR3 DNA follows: TGTGCCAGCAGTGACTTTAGCGGGAGTAGCACAGATACGCAGTATTTT. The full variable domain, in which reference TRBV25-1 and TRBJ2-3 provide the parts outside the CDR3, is EADIYQTPRYLVIGTGKKITLECSQTMGHDKMYWYQQDPGMELHLIHYSYGVNSTEKGDLSSESTVSRIRTEHFPLTLESARPSHTSQYLCASSDFSGSSTDTQYFGPGTRLTVL.

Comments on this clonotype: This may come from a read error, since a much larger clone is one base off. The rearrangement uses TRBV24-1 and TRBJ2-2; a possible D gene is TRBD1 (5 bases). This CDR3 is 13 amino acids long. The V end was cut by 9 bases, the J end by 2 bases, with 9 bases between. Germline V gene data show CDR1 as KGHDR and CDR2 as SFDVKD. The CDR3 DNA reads TGTGCCACCGGGGCAGATAACACCGGGGAGCTGTTTTTT. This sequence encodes CATGADNTGELFF.

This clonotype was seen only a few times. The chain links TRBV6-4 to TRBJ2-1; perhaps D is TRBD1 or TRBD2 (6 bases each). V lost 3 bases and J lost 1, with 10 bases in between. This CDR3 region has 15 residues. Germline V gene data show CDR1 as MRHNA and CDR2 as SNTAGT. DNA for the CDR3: TGTGCCAGCAGTGAACAGGGAGGATCCTACAATGAGCAGTTCTTC. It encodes CASSEQGGSYNEQFF.

The CDR3 protein is CASSFRDYNNEQFF. CDR3 nucleotides: TGTGCCAGCAGCTTCCGGGACTACAACAATGAGCAGTTCTTC. The chain combines TRBV7-2 with TRBJ2-1, with TRBD2 matching over 7 bases. Germline V gene sequence: CDR1 SGHTA, CDR2 FQGNSA. V lost 3 bases and J lost 5; bases outside the gene matches: 4. The CDR3 has 14 residues.

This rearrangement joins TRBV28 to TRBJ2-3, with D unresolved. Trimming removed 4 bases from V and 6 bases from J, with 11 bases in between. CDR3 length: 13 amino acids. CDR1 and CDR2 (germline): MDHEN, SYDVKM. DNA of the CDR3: TGTGCCAGCAGTTGGGCGGAGTTCGATACGCAGTATTTT. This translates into CASSWAEFDTQYF.

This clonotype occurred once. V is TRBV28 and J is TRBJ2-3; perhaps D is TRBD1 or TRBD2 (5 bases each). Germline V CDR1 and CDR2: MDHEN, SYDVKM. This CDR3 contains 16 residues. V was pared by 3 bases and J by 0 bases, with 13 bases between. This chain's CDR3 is CASSLTGTWSTDTQYF. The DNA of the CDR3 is TGTGCCAGCAGTTTGACCGGGACCTGGAGCACAGATACGCAGTATTTT.

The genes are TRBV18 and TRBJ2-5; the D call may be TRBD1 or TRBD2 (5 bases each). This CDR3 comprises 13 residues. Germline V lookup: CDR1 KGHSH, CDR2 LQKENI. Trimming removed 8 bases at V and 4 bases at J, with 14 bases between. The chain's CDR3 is CASASGRGETQYF. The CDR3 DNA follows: TGTGCCAGCGCATCGGGACGGGGAGAGACCCAGTACTTC.

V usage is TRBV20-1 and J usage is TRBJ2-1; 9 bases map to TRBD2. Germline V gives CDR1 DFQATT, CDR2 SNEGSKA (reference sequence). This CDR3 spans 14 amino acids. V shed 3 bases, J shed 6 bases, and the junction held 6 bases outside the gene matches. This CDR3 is CSASPGLASNEQFF. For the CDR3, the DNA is TGCAGTGCTAGTCCGGGACTAGCCAGCAATGAGCAGTTCTTC.

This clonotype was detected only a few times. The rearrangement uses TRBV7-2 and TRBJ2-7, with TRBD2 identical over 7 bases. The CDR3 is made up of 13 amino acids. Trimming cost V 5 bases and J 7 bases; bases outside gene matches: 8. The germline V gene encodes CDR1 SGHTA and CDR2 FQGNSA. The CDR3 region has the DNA TGTGCCAGCAGCCGGGGGGTAAACAATGAGCAGTACTTC. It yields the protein CASSRGVNNEQYF.

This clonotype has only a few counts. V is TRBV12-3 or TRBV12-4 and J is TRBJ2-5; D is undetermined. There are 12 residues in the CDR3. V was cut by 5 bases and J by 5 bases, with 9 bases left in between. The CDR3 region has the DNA TGTGCCAGCAGTACCCTCCGTGAGACCCAGTACTTC. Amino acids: CASSTLRETQYF.

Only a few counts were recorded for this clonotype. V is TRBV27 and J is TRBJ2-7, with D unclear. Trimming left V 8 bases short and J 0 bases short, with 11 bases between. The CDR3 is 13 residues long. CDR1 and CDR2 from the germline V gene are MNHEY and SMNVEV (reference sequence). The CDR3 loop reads CASGETFSYEQYF. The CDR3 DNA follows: TGTGCCAGCGGAGAGACTTTCTCCTACGAGCAGTACTTC.

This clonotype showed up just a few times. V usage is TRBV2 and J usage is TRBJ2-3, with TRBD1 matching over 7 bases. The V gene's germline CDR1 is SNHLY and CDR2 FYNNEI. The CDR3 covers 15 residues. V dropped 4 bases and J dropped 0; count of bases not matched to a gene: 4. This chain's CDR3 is CASSVDRVSTDTQYF. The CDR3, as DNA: TGTGCCAGCAGTGTTGACAGGGTTAGCACAGATACGCAGTATTTT.

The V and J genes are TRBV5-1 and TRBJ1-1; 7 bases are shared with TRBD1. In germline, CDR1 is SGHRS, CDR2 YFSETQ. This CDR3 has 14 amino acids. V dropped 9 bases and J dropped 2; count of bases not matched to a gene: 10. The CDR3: CATKGTDLNTEAFF. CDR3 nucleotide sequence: TGCGCCACCAAGGGGACAGATCTTAACACTGAAGCTTTCTTT.

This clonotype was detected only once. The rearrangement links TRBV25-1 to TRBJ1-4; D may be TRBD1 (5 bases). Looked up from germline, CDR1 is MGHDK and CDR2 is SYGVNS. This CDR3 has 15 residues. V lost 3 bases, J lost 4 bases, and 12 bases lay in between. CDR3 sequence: CASSERGRINEKLFF. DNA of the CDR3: TGTGCCAGCAGTGAGCGGGGACGGATTAATGAAAAACTGTTTTTT.

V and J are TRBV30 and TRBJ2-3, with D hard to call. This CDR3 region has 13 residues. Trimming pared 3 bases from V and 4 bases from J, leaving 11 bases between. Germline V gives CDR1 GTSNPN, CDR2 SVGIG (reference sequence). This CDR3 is CAWSYYGPDTQYF. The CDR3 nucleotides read TGTGCCTGGAGCTACTACGGTCCAGATACGCAGTATTTT.

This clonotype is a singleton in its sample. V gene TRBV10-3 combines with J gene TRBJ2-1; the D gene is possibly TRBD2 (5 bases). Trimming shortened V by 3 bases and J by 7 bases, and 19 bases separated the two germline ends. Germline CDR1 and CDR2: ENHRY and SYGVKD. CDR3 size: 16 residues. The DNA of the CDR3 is TGTGCCATCAGTGATGAGGGCCAAATTGCCCTGAATGAGCAGTTCTTC. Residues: CAISDEGQIALNEQFF.